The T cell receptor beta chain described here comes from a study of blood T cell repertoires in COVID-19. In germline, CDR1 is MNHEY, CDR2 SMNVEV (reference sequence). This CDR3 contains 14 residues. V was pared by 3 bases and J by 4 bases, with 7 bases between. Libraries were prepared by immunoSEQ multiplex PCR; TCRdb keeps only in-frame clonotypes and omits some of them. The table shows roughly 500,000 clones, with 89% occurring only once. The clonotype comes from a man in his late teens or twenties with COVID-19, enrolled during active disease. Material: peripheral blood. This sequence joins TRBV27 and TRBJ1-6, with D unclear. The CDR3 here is CASSLGTYNSPLHF. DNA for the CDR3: TGTGCCAGCAGTTTGGGCACTTATAATTCACCCCTCCACTTT.